The rows below give T cell receptor beta chains drawn from one sample of a study of blood T cell repertoires in COVID-19. The protocol was immunoSEQ multiplex PCR, while the TCRdb copy is restricted to in-frame clones and leaves out a portion. The sample records approximately 190,000 clones, 65% to 85% being singletons. Sequences were obtained from peripheral blood. These receptors originate from a woman in her 30s with acute or convalescent COVID-19. Each CDR3 is given with its conserved first and last residue. Each record gives: V gene, J gene, CDR3 length, clone size, D gene, CDR3 DNA, CDR3 protein. A D gene is named only where the DNA matches it firmly. Clone size appears in some rows only: once, few, many, or a class for an expanded clone.

v_gene: TRBV3-1/TRBV3-2
j_gene: TRBJ2-1
len: 18
abundance: -
d_gene: TRBD2
CDR3nt: TGTGCCAGCAGCCAAGAGGGGACTAGCTGTCCCGTCAACAATGAGCAGTTCTTC
CDR3aa: CASSQEGTSCPVNNEQFF

v_gene: TRBV5-1
j_gene: TRBJ2-1
len: 14
abundance: -
d_gene: TRBD2
CDR3nt: TGCGCCAGCAGCCGGACTAGCGGGGGCAATGAGCAGTTCTTC
CDR3aa: CASSRTSGGNEQFF

v_gene: TRBV7-3
j_gene: TRBJ1-1
len: 13
abundance: -
d_gene: TRBD1
CDR3nt: TGTGCCAGCAGCCCAGGGGGGAACACTGAAGCTTTCTTT
CDR3aa: CASSPGGNTEAFF

v_gene: TRBV6-5
j_gene: TRBJ1-4
len: 14
abundance: -
d_gene: -
CDR3nt: TGTGCCAGCTCTCTGGGACATACGAATGAAAAACTGTTTTTT
CDR3aa: CASSLGHTNEKLFF

v_gene: TRBV10-3
j_gene: TRBJ1-3
len: 13
abundance: -
d_gene: TRBD1
CDR3nt: TGTGCCATACCCGACAGGGCTGGAAACACCATATATTTT
CDR3aa: CAIPDRAGNTIYF

v_gene: TRBV2
j_gene: TRBJ2-7
len: 13
abundance: -
d_gene: -
CDR3nt: TGTGCCAGCAGTGAACCCCTCCCCTACGAGCAGTACTTC
CDR3aa: CASSEPLPYEQYF

v_gene: TRBV11-3
j_gene: TRBJ2-1
len: 13
abundance: -
d_gene: TRBD2
CDR3nt: TGTGCCAGCAGCTTGGGACTAATCGATGAGCAGTTCTTC
CDR3aa: CASSLGLIDEQFF

v_gene: TRBV5-1
j_gene: TRBJ1-4
len: 13
abundance: -
d_gene: -
CDR3nt: TGCGCCAGCAGCGAGATTCCTAATGAAAAACTGTTTTTT
CDR3aa: CASSEIPNEKLFF

v_gene: TRBV5-4
j_gene: TRBJ1-1
len: 15
abundance: -
d_gene: -
CDR3nt: TGTGCCAGCAGCTCCTTGAGGGCTGGTAACACTGAAGCTTTCTTT
CDR3aa: CASSSLRAGNTEAFF

v_gene: TRBV4-1
j_gene: TRBJ2-7
len: 14
abundance: -
d_gene: -
CDR3nt: TGCGCCAGCAGCCAAAATATGGGTGTTGACCGGAGAGCCTTC
CDR3aa: CASSQNMGVDRRAF

v_gene: TRBV2
j_gene: TRBJ2-7
len: 14
abundance: -
d_gene: TRBD1
CDR3nt: TGTGCCAGCTTCGCGGGCAGGGGGCGACACGAGCAGTACTTC
CDR3aa: CASFAGRGRHEQYF

v_gene: TRBV6-5
j_gene: TRBJ2-3
len: 14
abundance: -
d_gene: -
CDR3nt: TGTGCCAGCAGCTTACTAGCTCACACAGATACGCAGTATTTT
CDR3aa: CASSLLAHTDTQYF

v_gene: TRBV10-3
j_gene: TRBJ1-4
len: 14
abundance: -
d_gene: -
CDR3nt: TGTGCCATCAGTCCCGGGACTGAGAATGAAAAACTGTTTTTT
CDR3aa: CAISPGTENEKLFF

v_gene: TRBV7-2
j_gene: TRBJ2-1
len: 15
abundance: many
d_gene: TRBD2
CDR3nt: TGTGCCAGCAGCTTCTCGGGGGGAGGAGTCTATGAGCAGTTCTTC
CDR3aa: CASSFSGGGVYEQFF

v_gene: TRBV27
j_gene: TRBJ1-4
len: 15
abundance: -
d_gene: -
CDR3nt: TGTGCCAGCAGTTTCATGGGCTCGTTTAATGAAAAACTGTTTTTT
CDR3aa: CASSFMGSFNEKLFF

v_gene: TRBV6-5
j_gene: TRBJ2-5
len: 13
abundance: -
d_gene: TRBD1
CDR3nt: TGTGCCAGCAGCCACAGGGGGCTAGAGACCCAGTACTTC
CDR3aa: CASSHRGLETQYF

v_gene: TRBV12-3/TRBV12-4
j_gene: TRBJ2-7
len: 13
abundance: -
d_gene: TRBD1
CDR3nt: TGTGCCAGCAGTCTGACAGGGGCCTACGAGCAGTACTTC
CDR3aa: CASSLTGAYEQYF

v_gene: TRBV15
j_gene: TRBJ2-6
len: 17
abundance: -
d_gene: TRBD1
CDR3nt: TGTGCCACCAGCACCCGACAGGGTTCGTCTGGGGCCAACGTCCTGACTTTC
CDR3aa: CATSTRQGSSGANVLTF

v_gene: TRBV18
j_gene: TRBJ2-1
len: 16
abundance: -
d_gene: -
CDR3nt: TGTGCCAGCTCACCACCTGTTATCGGCGGCTACAATGAGCAGTTCTTC
CDR3aa: CASSPPVIGGYNEQFF

v_gene: TRBV27
j_gene: TRBJ1-3
len: 16
abundance: few
d_gene: -
CDR3nt: TGTGCCAGCAGCCTAGGTCACGGGAGCTCTGGAAACACCATATATTTT
CDR3aa: CASSLGHGSSGNTIYF

v_gene: TRBV29-1
j_gene: TRBJ1-2
len: 16
abundance: -
d_gene: TRBD1
CDR3nt: TGCAGCGTCCTGGGCCGGGACAGGGCTATTTCCTATGGCTACACCTTC
CDR3aa: CSVLGRDRAISYGYTF

v_gene: TRBV14
j_gene: TRBJ2-3
len: 15
abundance: -
d_gene: TRBD2
CDR3nt: TGTGCCAGCAGTTCACTAGCGGAGAGCACAGATACGCAGTATTTT
CDR3aa: CASSSLAESTDTQYF

v_gene: TRBV9
j_gene: TRBJ1-4
len: 15
abundance: -
d_gene: TRBD1
CDR3nt: TGTGCCAGCAGCGTCGAGGGACAGTCTAATGAAAAACTGTTTTTT
CDR3aa: CASSVEGQSNEKLFF

v_gene: TRBV5-4
j_gene: TRBJ2-2
len: 16
abundance: -
d_gene: -
CDR3nt: TGTGCCAGCAGCTTGGTCCAGGGCCTAAACACCGGGGAGCTGTTTTTT
CDR3aa: CASSLVQGLNTGELFF

v_gene: TRBV3-1/TRBV3-2
j_gene: TRBJ1-3
len: 14
abundance: many
d_gene: -
CDR3nt: TGTGCCAGCAGCCCTCGGGGGGCTGGAAACACCATATATTTT
CDR3aa: CASSPRGAGNTIYF

v_gene: TRBV28
j_gene: TRBJ2-7
len: 15
abundance: few
d_gene: TRBD1
CDR3nt: TGTGCCAGCAGTACCATACAGGGGGGTGCATACGAGCAGTACTTC
CDR3aa: CASSTIQGGAYEQYF

v_gene: TRBV28
j_gene: TRBJ2-1
len: 16
abundance: -
d_gene: -
CDR3nt: TGTGCCAGCAGTTTACAGGGTGTAGGGCCCTACAATGAGCAGTTCTTC
CDR3aa: CASSLQGVGPYNEQFF

v_gene: TRBV30
j_gene: TRBJ1-3
len: 16
abundance: -
d_gene: TRBD1
CDR3nt: TGTGCCTGGAGTGTCCGGCAGGGGGGCTCTGGAAACACCATATATTTT
CDR3aa: CAWSVRQGGSGNTIYF

v_gene: TRBV19
j_gene: TRBJ2-1
len: 15
abundance: -
d_gene: TRBD1
CDR3nt: TGTGTCAGTAGTCACGGACAGGAACCCTACAATGAGCAGTTCTTC
CDR3aa: CVSSHGQEPYNEQFF

v_gene: TRBV11-3
j_gene: TRBJ1-1
len: 14
abundance: -
d_gene: -
CDR3nt: TGTGCCAGCAGCTCGACGGGGTGGAACACTGAAGCTTTCTTT
CDR3aa: CASSSTGWNTEAFF

v_gene: TRBV30
j_gene: TRBJ2-7
len: 11
abundance: -
d_gene: -
CDR3nt: TGTGCCTGGAGTTCCCAGGCGACGGAGTACTTC
CDR3aa: CAWSSQATEYF

v_gene: TRBV5-5
j_gene: TRBJ2-7
len: 16
abundance: -
d_gene: TRBD2
CDR3nt: TGTGCCAGCAGCTCCACTAGCGGGGGCCTCCCCTACGAGCAGTACTTC
CDR3aa: CASSSTSGGLPYEQYF

v_gene: TRBV7-8
j_gene: TRBJ1-2
len: 16
abundance: -
d_gene: TRBD1
CDR3nt: TGTGCCAGCAGCTTAGTAGTCGGACAGGGCTACTATGGCTACACCTTC
CDR3aa: CASSLVVGQGYYGYTF

v_gene: TRBV28
j_gene: TRBJ1-5
len: 13
abundance: few
d_gene: -
CDR3nt: TGTGCCACCATCGGACAGTTCAATCAGCCCCAGCATTTT
CDR3aa: CATIGQFNQPQHF

v_gene: TRBV7-9
j_gene: TRBJ1-3
len: 16
abundance: -
d_gene: TRBD1
CDR3nt: TGTGCCAGCAGCTTATTTGGGGACAGGCCAGGAAACACCATATATTTT
CDR3aa: CASSLFGDRPGNTIYF

v_gene: TRBV28
j_gene: TRBJ2-7
len: 18
abundance: -
d_gene: -
CDR3nt: TGTGCCAGCCTCCCTTCACGGGGACTCGTGGGAATTGGCTACGAGCAGTACTTC
CDR3aa: CASLPSRGLVGIGYEQYF

v_gene: TRBV23-1
j_gene: TRBJ1-3
len: 14
abundance: -
d_gene: TRBD1
CDR3nt: TGCGCCAGGGAAACAGGGGGCGGTGGAAACACCATATATTTT
CDR3aa: CARETGGGGNTIYF

v_gene: TRBV4-2
j_gene: TRBJ2-2
len: 13
abundance: -
d_gene: -
CDR3nt: TGTGCCAGCAGCCCTGGACAACCCGGGGAGCTGTTTTTT
CDR3aa: CASSPGQPGELFF

v_gene: TRBV5-1
j_gene: TRBJ2-7
len: 17
abundance: -
d_gene: -
CDR3nt: TGCGCCAGCAGCTTGGTTAATATCCGGAGGACGGACTACGAGCAGTACTTC
CDR3aa: CASSLVNIRRTDYEQYF

v_gene: TRBV28
j_gene: TRBJ1-5
len: 15
abundance: few
d_gene: TRBD1
CDR3nt: TGTGCCAGCAGGGCAGGGGGTTCGAGCAATCAGCCCCAGCATTTT
CDR3aa: CASRAGGSSNQPQHF

v_gene: TRBV27
j_gene: TRBJ2-1
len: 15
abundance: once
d_gene: -
CDR3nt: TGTGCCAGCAGTTTCGACAGGAGCTCCTACAATGAGCAGTTCTTC
CDR3aa: CASSFDRSSYNEQFF

v_gene: TRBV7-3
j_gene: TRBJ1-1
len: 13
abundance: -
d_gene: -
CDR3nt: TGTGCCAGCAGCCTCACAAGGAACACTGAAGCTTTCTTT
CDR3aa: CASSLTRNTEAFF

v_gene: TRBV7-8
j_gene: TRBJ2-3
len: 17
abundance: -
d_gene: TRBD2
CDR3nt: TGTGCCAGCAGCTTAGGTGGCGGGAGGGCCCTCGTAGATACGCAGTATTTT
CDR3aa: CASSLGGGRALVDTQYF

v_gene: TRBV4-1
j_gene: TRBJ1-5
len: 13
abundance: -
d_gene: -
CDR3nt: TGCGCCAGCAGCCCCTCGCTGGCTCAGCCCCAGCATTTT
CDR3aa: CASSPSLAQPQHF

v_gene: TRBV5-4
j_gene: TRBJ2-5
len: 13
abundance: -
d_gene: TRBD1
CDR3nt: TGTGCCAGCAGCGGACAGGGAATGGAGACCCAGTACTTC
CDR3aa: CASSGQGMETQYF

v_gene: TRBV28
j_gene: TRBJ2-1
len: 15
abundance: -
d_gene: -
CDR3nt: TGTGCCAGCGCAAGCGGGACAAACCTTCACAATGAGCAGTTCTTC
CDR3aa: CASASGTNLHNEQFF

v_gene: TRBV7-8
j_gene: TRBJ1-2
len: 12
abundance: -
d_gene: TRBD1
CDR3nt: TGTGCCAGCAGCCAGGACAGGGAGGGCTACACCTTC
CDR3aa: CASSQDREGYTF

v_gene: TRBV27
j_gene: TRBJ2-5
len: 13
abundance: -
d_gene: -
CDR3nt: TGTGCCAGCACACCGGCGGGGAGGGAGACCCAGTACTTC
CDR3aa: CASTPAGRETQYF

v_gene: TRBV7-9
j_gene: TRBJ2-6
len: 11
abundance: -
d_gene: -
CDR3nt: TGTGCCAGCAGCTCTTCCAACGTCCTGACTTTC
CDR3aa: CASSSSNVLTF

v_gene: TRBV23-1
j_gene: TRBJ1-5
len: 19
abundance: -
d_gene: TRBD1
CDR3nt: TGCGCCAGCAGTCCAGCCCGGGGACAGGGCTATGATAGCAATCAGCCCCAGCATTTT
CDR3aa: CASSPARGQGYDSNQPQHF

v_gene: TRBV16
j_gene: TRBJ2-7
len: 16
abundance: -
d_gene: TRBD1
CDR3nt: TGTGCCAGCAAGGGAACCGGGACAGGGGACTTCGGCGAGCAGTACTTC
CDR3aa: CASKGTGTGDFGEQYF

v_gene: TRBV5-1
j_gene: TRBJ2-1
len: 17
abundance: few
d_gene: TRBD1
CDR3nt: TGCGCCAGCAGCGCCCGGGGCCGGGACAGGTTCGGCTATGAGCAGTTCTTC
CDR3aa: CASSARGRDRFGYEQFF

v_gene: TRBV10-3
j_gene: TRBJ2-2
len: 16
abundance: -
d_gene: TRBD2
CDR3nt: TGTGCCATCAGTGAGACCGGGACTAGGGGCACCGGGGAGCTGTTTTTT
CDR3aa: CAISETGTRGTGELFF

v_gene: TRBV6-5
j_gene: TRBJ1-4
len: 12
abundance: -
d_gene: TRBD1
CDR3nt: TGTGCCAGCAGTAACCCAGGGGGCGTCCCAGTTTTT
CDR3aa: CASSNPGGVPVF

v_gene: TRBV28
j_gene: TRBJ1-5
len: 16
abundance: -
d_gene: -
CDR3nt: TGTGCCAGCAGTTTGGCTCAGGCCCCTGGGAATCAGCCCCAGCATTTT
CDR3aa: CASSLAQAPGNQPQHF

v_gene: TRBV30
j_gene: TRBJ1-3
len: 12
abundance: -
d_gene: -
CDR3nt: TGTGCCTGGAAGCGCTCTGGAAACACCATATATTTT
CDR3aa: CAWKRSGNTIYF

v_gene: TRBV20-1
j_gene: TRBJ2-2
len: 16
abundance: once
d_gene: TRBD2
CDR3nt: TGCAGTGCTAGTGATTCCTTAGCGGGAGCGGCCGGGGAGCTGTTTTTT
CDR3aa: CSASDSLAGAAGELFF

v_gene: TRBV28
j_gene: TRBJ2-2
len: 18
abundance: once
d_gene: TRBD2
CDR3nt: TGTGCCAGCAGTTTAACTAGCGGGGGGCCAACGAACACCGGGGAGCTGTTTTTT
CDR3aa: CASSLTSGGPTNTGELFF

v_gene: TRBV7-6
j_gene: TRBJ2-7
len: 16
abundance: -
d_gene: TRBD2
CDR3nt: TGTGCCAGCAGCCGGAGTGGGCGGACTAGCCTGATGGAGCAGTACTTC
CDR3aa: CASSRSGRTSLMEQYF

v_gene: TRBV27
j_gene: TRBJ1-5
len: 14
abundance: -
d_gene: -
CDR3nt: TGTGCCAGCAGTTACAGGGACAGCAATCAGCCCCAGCATTTT
CDR3aa: CASSYRDSNQPQHF